This is a list of T cell receptor beta chains from one sample in a study of response to subunit inactivated influenza vaccine. One entry per CDR3 protein results from TCRdb running MiXCR on the RT-PCR reads. The sample lists about 800,000 distinct CDR3 sequences, 20% to 25% occurring once. The sample here was PBMCs from blood, taken about 5 days after vaccination. Receptor source: a man aged 50 to 59 who received an inactivated influenza vaccine. Each CDR3 is given with its conserved first and last residue. A D gene is named only where the DNA matches it firmly. Some rows have no size entry. The others give once, few or many, or a class for an expanded clone.

>TRBV5-1|TRBJ2-3|many|NA
TGCGCCAGCAGCTGGGGACTTCCTAGCACAGATACGCAGTATTTT
CASSWGLPSTDTQYF
>TRBV29-1|TRBJ2-5|few|NA
TGCAGCGTGGACGGACGGGAAGCGAGGGAGACCCAGTACTTC
CSVDGREARETQYF
>TRBV4-3|TRBJ2-3|NA|TRBD1
TGCGCCAGCAGGCAAACCGGGACAGGGGTCACAGATACGCAGTATTTT
CASRQTGTGVTDTQYF
>TRBV7-7|TRBJ2-3|NA|TRBD2
TGTGCTAGCAGCCCCAGACTAGCGGGGACAGATACGCAGTATTTT
CASSPRLAGTDTQYF
>TRBV12-3/TRBV12-4|TRBJ1-2|few|NA
TGTGCCAGCACCCTCGGGGGGCAGGCTGGCTACACCTTC
CASTLGGQAGYTF
>TRBV28|TRBJ2-3|NA|TRBD1
TGTGCCAGCAGTAACCCCTCGGGACAGGGGAGTGCAGATACGCAGTATTTT
CASSNPSGQGSADTQYF
>TRBV6-5|TRBJ2-3|NA|TRBD2
TGTGCCAGCAGTTACTCCTCCGCGGGAGCTAGCACAGATACGCAGTATTTT
CASSYSSAGASTDTQYF
>TRBV28|TRBJ2-5|few|NA
TGTGCCAGCAGTCTCTCCGGGACTCCACTAGAGACCCAGTACTTC
CASSLSGTPLETQYF
>TRBV10-3|TRBJ1-1|few|NA
TGTGCCATCAGACCAGGGGATGGGAACACTGAAGCTTTCTTT
CAIRPGDGNTEAFF
>TRBV2|TRBJ1-4|few|NA
TGTGCCAGCAGCAAGTATCAGGGCAGGGCTAATGAAAAACTGTTTTTT
CASSKYQGRANEKLFF
>TRBV15|TRBJ2-2|NA|NA
TGTGCCACCAGCAGACCAGGGGGGCTAGTGTCCGGGGAGCTGTTTTTT
CATSRPGGLVSGELFF
>TRBV20-1|TRBJ1-6|NA|NA
TGCAGTGCTAGGGAGGAGGAAGCGAATTCACCCCTCCACTTT
CSAREEEANSPLHF
>TRBV6-1|TRBJ2-1|few|NA
TGTGCCAGCAGAGCCAGACAGGTGGAGTTCTTC
CASRARQVEFF
>TRBV10-3|TRBJ2-7|NA|TRBD2
TGTGCCATCAGTCGGACTAGCGGGAGCTACGAGCAGTACTTC
CAISRTSGSYEQYF
>TRBV11-2|TRBJ2-7|NA|TRBD2
TGTGCCAGCAGCTTAGTAACTAGCGGGGGGATAAACGAGCAGTACTTC
CASSLVTSGGINEQYF
>TRBV20-1|TRBJ2-2|few|TRBD1
TGCAGTGCTAAGACAGGGGAACACACCGGGGAGCTGTTTTTT
CSAKTGEHTGELFF
>TRBV20-1|TRBJ2-3|few|NA
TGCAGTGCCCCTCTGTGGGGGGTGGGCACAGATACGCAGTATTTT
CSAPLWGVGTDTQYF
>TRBV20-1|TRBJ2-7|few|TRBD1
TGCAGTGTTCGGGACAGGGGAACAACCTACGAGCAGTACTTC
CSVRDRGTTYEQYF
>TRBV18|TRBJ2-5|many|NA
TGTGCCAGCTCACCACAGCAAGAGACCCAGTACTTC
CASSPQQETQYF
>TRBV7-2|TRBJ2-7|few|TRBD1
TGTGCCAGCAGTCTGGACAGGGGCCTCCCCAACGAGCAGTACTTC
CASSLDRGLPNEQYF
>TRBV29-1|TRBJ2-7|once|NA
TGCAGCGTTGAACCGGGGCCCCACTACGAGCAGTACTTC
CSVEPGPHYEQYF
>TRBV15|TRBJ2-1|few|NA
TGTGCCACCACCCGGTACGGGGCCTACAATGAGCAGTTCTTC
CATTRYGAYNEQFF
>TRBV5-6|TRBJ2-5|many|NA
TGTGCCAGCAGCTTCGGGACGGAAGAGACCCAGTACTTC
CASSFGTEETQYF
>TRBV7-9|TRBJ2-3|few|NA
TGTGCCAGCAGCACGGGCGGGAACACAGATACGCAGTATTTT
CASSTGGNTDTQYF
>TRBV5-1|TRBJ2-7|NA|NA
TGCGCCAGCAGCTTGGCCATAGCAGGGGACGACCCCTACGAGCAGTACTTC
CASSLAIAGDDPYEQYF
>TRBV6-1|TRBJ2-4|NA|NA
TGTGCCAGCAGCAACAGAGCCAAAAACATTCAGTACTTC
CASSNRAKNIQYF
>TRBV12-3/TRBV12-4|TRBJ2-7|NA|TRBD2
TGTGCCAGCAGTTTCCTTAGCGGGAGAGGGGTAAACGAGCAGTACTTC
CASSFLSGRGVNEQYF
>TRBV4-3|TRBJ2-1|once|NA
TGCGCCAGCAGCCAAGATGGGTCAGACAACAATGAGCAGTTCTTC
CASSQDGSDNNEQFF
>TRBV5-1|TRBJ2-2|NA|TRBD2
TGCGCCAGCAGCGACCAGGGAGGGACCGGGGAGCTGTTTTTT
CASSDQGGTGELFF
>TRBV4-2|TRBJ2-1|few|TRBD2
TGTGCCAGCAGCCCCAGCGGTGCGGGAGGGCCGAGCAATGAGCAGTTCTTC
CASSPSGAGGPSNEQFF
>TRBV10-2|TRBJ2-1|NA|NA
TGCGCCAGCAGGGGTTACCCCTACAATGAGCAGTTCTTC
CASRGYPYNEQFF
>TRBV27|TRBJ2-7|NA|TRBD2
TGTGCCAGCAGTTTAACCCCCCCCCTTCGCGGGAGTTCCTACGAGCAGTACTTC
CASSLTPPLRGSSYEQYF
>TRBV20-1|TRBJ2-1|NA|TRBD2
TGCAGTGCTAGAGATAGACTAGCGGGAGGGCCCTACAATGAGCAGTTCTTC
CSARDRLAGGPYNEQFF
>TRBV7-3|TRBJ2-1|few|TRBD2
TGTGCCAGCAGCCAAAAGCGGCTAGCGGGAGTAGATGAGCAGTTCTTC
CASSQKRLAGVDEQFF
>TRBV20-1|TRBJ2-5|NA|TRBD2
TGCAGTGCAGTGGGGCGGGGGGACTGGGAGACCCAGTACTTC
CSAVGRGDWETQYF
>TRBV20-1|TRBJ2-1|NA|NA
TGCAGTGCTAGAACTAGCCTGTTCAATGAGCAGTTCTTC
CSARTSLFNEQFF
>TRBV24-1|TRBJ2-2|few|NA
TGTGCCACCAGTGTTACGGGAGAAACGGTCGGGGAGCTGTTTTTT
CATSVTGETVGELFF
>TRBV10-3|TRBJ1-5|NA|NA
TGTGCCATCAGTGCCCATAGTACAGGGCATCAGCCCCAGCATTTT
CAISAHSTGHQPQHF
>TRBV28|TRBJ2-1|NA|TRBD1
TGTGCCAGCAGTCTGCTGGACAGGGGTTATCGTAATGAGCAGTTCTTC
CASSLLDRGYRNEQFF
>TRBV27|TRBJ2-4|NA|TRBD1
TGTGCCAGCCGACAGGGGACAGTGAGAGCCAAAAACATTCAGTACTTC
CASRQGTVRAKNIQYF
>TRBV6-2/TRBV6-3|TRBJ1-1|NA|TRBD1
TGTGCCAGCAGCTGGACAGGGTGGAACACTGAAGCTTTCTTT
CASSWTGWNTEAFF
>TRBV11-2|TRBJ2-7|NA|TRBD2
TGTGCCAGCAGCTTAGAGGTAGCGGGAGGGCCTTACGAGCAGTACTTC
CASSLEVAGGPYEQYF
>TRBV30|TRBJ2-1|NA|TRBD2
TGTGCTGCGGGGGTGGGGGTTTCGCACGGTGAGCAGTTCTTC
CAAGVGVSHGEQFF
>TRBV4-3|TRBJ2-1|NA|NA
TGCGCCAGCAGCCAAGCCGGTGGGACCCAAGGCGATGAGCAGTTCTTC
CASSQAGGTQGDEQFF
>TRBV7-2|TRBJ2-7|NA|TRBD2
TGTGCCAGCAGCTTACAGCGGGAGTACGAGCAGTACTTC
CASSLQREYEQYF
>TRBV11-2|TRBJ2-3|few|NA
TGTGCCAGCAGCTTATCATCCCCTAGAGTTCCGCATTTT
CASSLSSPRVPHF
>TRBV20-1|TRBJ2-1|NA|TRBD2
TGCAGTGCTAGAGGAACTAGCGGGCCAAAGCTTAATGAGCAGTTCTTC
CSARGTSGPKLNEQFF
>TRBV5-5|TRBJ2-5|few|NA
TGTGCCAGCAGCTTGTCTCGTCAGGCCCACTGGACCCAGTACTTC
CASSLSRQAHWTQYF
>TRBV29-1|TRBJ1-5|NA|TRBD1
TGCAGCGCCACCGCTGGACAGGGTATGGGAGATCAGCCCCAGCATTTT
CSATAGQGMGDQPQHF
>TRBV7-9|TRBJ1-4|NA|TRBD1
TGTGCCAGCAGCTCACAAGGACAGGGAGAAAAACTGTTTTTT
CASSSQGQGEKLFF
>TRBV5-1|TRBJ2-3|NA|TRBD2
TGCGCCAGCAGCTTGGTCCGCTTGAGCGGGAAGCGAGATACGCAGTATTTT
CASSLVRLSGKRDTQYF
>TRBV28|TRBJ2-2|few|NA
TGTGCCAGCAGTCGACCTTACCGGGTGCGCATCGGGGAGCTGTTTTTT
CASSRPYRVRIGELFF
>TRBV5-1|TRBJ2-2|few|NA
TGCGCCAGCAGCCCGGATGGGGCGGCCGGGGAGCTGTTTTTT
CASSPDGAAGELFF
>TRBV11-2|TRBJ2-7|NA|NA
TGTGCCAGCAGCGGAGGGACCTTAATGACCGCGCAGTACGAGCAGTACTTC
CASSGGTLMTAQYEQYF
>TRBV5-8|TRBJ2-3|few|NA
TGTGCCAGCAGCTTGTACGCGCGGAGCACAGATACGCAGTATTTT
CASSLYARSTDTQYF
>TRBV12-3/TRBV12-4|TRBJ2-5|NA|TRBD2
TGTGCCAGCAGTTTAGGGGCAGCGGGAGAACATCGGGGGACCCAGTACTTC
CASSLGAAGEHRGTQYF
>TRBV7-8|TRBJ1-2|few|TRBD1
TGTGCCAGCAGCCCTCGACAGGGGATCTATGGCTACACCTTC
CASSPRQGIYGYTF
>TRBV11-3|TRBJ2-1|NA|NA
TGTGCCAGCAGCTTAAAATCCGGGACGGTGTACAATGAGCAGTTCTTC
CASSLKSGTVYNEQFF
>TRBV7-8|TRBJ2-5|NA|TRBD2
TGTGCCAGCAGACCTCAGCGGGGGGAGTTTCGGGGGACCCAGTACTTC
CASRPQRGEFRGTQYF
>TRBV9|TRBJ1-5|few|NA
TGTGCCAGCAGCGCCACAGGGTCGGCTCAGCCCCAGCATTTT
CASSATGSAQPQHF